These 10 T cell receptor beta chains came from one sample sequenced in a study of T-cell reconstitution after alpha-beta-depleted transplantation in children. TCRbeta library preparation incorporated unique molecular identifiers. MiXCR, applied by TCRdb to the PCR reads, yields one record per CDR3 protein. The data show a few hundred thousand distinct CDR3 sequences, about 14% seen once. The sequences come from PBMCs, collected from the stem cell graft. These receptors were collected from a human donor who donated a stem cell graft to a child with Fanconi anemia.

This clonotype was found many times. The chain employs TRBV24-1 and TRBJ1-5; unclear D gene. The CDR3 is 14 residues long. Germline-derived CDR1 and CDR2 are KGHDR and SFDVKD. Trimming took off 1 base at V and 1 base at J, with 4 bases between the two ends. The CDR3 DNA sequence: TGTGCCACCAGTGATTTAACCAGCAATCAGCCCCAGCATTTT. Amino acid sequence: CATSDLTSNQPQHF.

This clonotype occurred a few times. The chain has TRBV6-2 or TRBV6-3 and TRBJ1-5; D is perhaps TRBD1 (5 bases). This CDR3 spans 15 amino acids. The V end lost 7 bases, the J end lost 2 bases, and 15 bases lay between the germline ends. The V gene's germline CDR1 is MNHEY and CDR2 SVGEGT. This chain's CDR3 is CASNPQGRGNQPQHF. The CDR3 bases are TGTGCCAGCAACCCCCAGGGAAGGGGCAATCAGCCCCAGCATTTT.

J is TRBJ1-1 and V is TRBV28; D might be TRBD1 (5 bases). V lost 7 bases to trimming and J lost 8 bases, with 17 bases between them. Germline-derived CDR1 and CDR2 are MDHEN and SYDVKM. This CDR3 contains 13 residues. This chain's CDR3 is CASTSSGDREAFF. CDR3 coding DNA: TGTGCCAGCACCTCTTCGGGGGATCGAGAAGCTTTCTTT.

This clonotype was picked up many times. The rearrangement links TRBV3-1 to TRBJ2-7; D is ambiguous. This CDR3 contains 12 residues. Germline CDR1 is LGHDT and CDR2 is YNNKEL (reference sequence). V lost 3 bases, J lost 9 bases, and 12 bases lay in between. The CDR3 loop reads CASSQGEGGQYV. As DNA, the CDR3 is TGTGCCAGCAGCCAGGGCGAAGGCGGGCAGTACGTC.

This clonotype was seen ten or more times. The genes are TRBV7-6 and TRBJ2-3; 8 positions match TRBD1. The germline V gene has CDR1 SGHVS and CDR2 FNYEAQ. This CDR3 has 15 amino acids. The V segment lost 1 base and the J segment 3 bases; nucleotides outside the gene matches: 3. The CDR3 DNA follows: TGTGCCAGCAGCTTAGACAGGGGGTGGACAGATACGCAGTATTTT. As protein: CASSLDRGWTDTQYF.

The table lists this clonotype with many counts. V gene TRBV11-2 combines with J gene TRBJ1-2, with 7 positions matching TRBD1. V dropped 5 bases and J dropped 2; count of bases not matched to a gene: 2. Germline lookup yields CDR1 SGHAT and CDR2 FQNNGV. CDR3 length: 13 amino acids. DNA for the CDR3: TGTGCCAGCAGCCGACAGGGAAACTATGGCTACACCTTC. Amino acid sequence: CASSRQGNYGYTF.

The chain couples TRBV7-6 to TRBJ2-6; 7 nucleotides align to TRBD1. V shed 3 bases, J shed 0 bases, and the junction held 5 bases outside the gene matches. Germline CDR1 SGHVS, CDR2 FNYEAQ. The CDR3 sequence is 17 residues long. The CDR3 loop is CASSLGQFPSGANVLTF. CDR3 DNA sequence: TGTGCCAGCAGCTTGGGACAGTTTCCCTCTGGGGCCAACGTCCTGACTTTC.

This clonotype was observed many times. The chain combines TRBV3-1 with TRBJ2-7, with D hard to call. This CDR3 has 13 amino acids. Germline V gives CDR1 LGHDT, CDR2 YNNKEL (reference sequence). V was trimmed by 0 bases and J by 5 bases, leaving 8 bases between them. In DNA form, the CDR3 reads TGTGCCAGCAGCCAAGATCCGATCAACGAGCAGTACTTC. Translated, it gives CASSQDPINEQYF.

This clonotype was observed many times. This chain joins TRBV4-2 and TRBJ2-3; a possible D gene is TRBD2 (5 bases). This CDR3 is built from 15 residues. With 2 bases removed from V and 0 bases from J, the gap between germline ends came to 9 bases. Germline V CDR1 and CDR2: LGHNA, YNFKEQ. The CDR3 is CASSQTSGSTDTQYF. The CDR3 DNA sequence: TGTGCCAGCAGCCAAACCAGCGGCAGCACAGATACGCAGTATTTT.

The rearrangement joins TRBV27 to TRBJ1-2, with TRBD1 matching 7 bases. The germline gives CDR1 MNHEY, CDR2 SMNVEV (reference sequence). This CDR3 has 15 residues. Trimming cost V 6 bases and J 5 bases; bases outside gene matches: 12. This CDR3 reads CASSRRQGVRYGYTF. The CDR3 bases are TGTGCCAGCAGCCGAAGACAGGGAGTCCGATATGGCTACACCTTC.